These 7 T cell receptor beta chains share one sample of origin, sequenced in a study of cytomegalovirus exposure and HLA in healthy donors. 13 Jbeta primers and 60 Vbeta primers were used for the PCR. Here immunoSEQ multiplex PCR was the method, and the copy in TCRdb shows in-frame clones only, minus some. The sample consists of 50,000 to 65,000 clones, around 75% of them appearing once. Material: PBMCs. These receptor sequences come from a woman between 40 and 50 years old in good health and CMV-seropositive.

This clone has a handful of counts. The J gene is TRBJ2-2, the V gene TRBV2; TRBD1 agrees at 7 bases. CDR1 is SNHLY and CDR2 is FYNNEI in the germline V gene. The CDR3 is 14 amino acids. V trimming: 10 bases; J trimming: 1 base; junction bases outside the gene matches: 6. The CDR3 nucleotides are TGTGCCACCGCCGGGACAGAGAACACCGGGGAGCTGTTTTTT. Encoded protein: CATAGTENTGELFF.

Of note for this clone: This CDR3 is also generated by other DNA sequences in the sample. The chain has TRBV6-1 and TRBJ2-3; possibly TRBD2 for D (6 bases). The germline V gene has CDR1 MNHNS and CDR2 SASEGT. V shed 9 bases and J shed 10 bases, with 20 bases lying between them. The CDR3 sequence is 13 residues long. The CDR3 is CASTTNLGGAQYF. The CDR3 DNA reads TGTGCCAGTACCACGAATTTGGGCGGGGCGCAGTATTTT.

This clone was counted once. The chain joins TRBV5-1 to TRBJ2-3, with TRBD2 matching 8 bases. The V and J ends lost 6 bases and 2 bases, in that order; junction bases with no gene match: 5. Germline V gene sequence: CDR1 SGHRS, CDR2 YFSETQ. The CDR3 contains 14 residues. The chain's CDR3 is CASTQREYTDTQYF. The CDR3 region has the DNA TGCGCCAGCACCCAGCGGGAGTACACAGATACGCAGTATTTT.

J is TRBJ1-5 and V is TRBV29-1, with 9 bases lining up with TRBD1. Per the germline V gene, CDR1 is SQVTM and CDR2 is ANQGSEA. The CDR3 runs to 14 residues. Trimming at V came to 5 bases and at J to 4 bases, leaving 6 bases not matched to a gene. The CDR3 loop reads CSVSGTGYNQPQHF. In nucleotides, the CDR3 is TGCAGCGTTTCCGGGACAGGGTATAATCAGCCCCAGCATTTT.

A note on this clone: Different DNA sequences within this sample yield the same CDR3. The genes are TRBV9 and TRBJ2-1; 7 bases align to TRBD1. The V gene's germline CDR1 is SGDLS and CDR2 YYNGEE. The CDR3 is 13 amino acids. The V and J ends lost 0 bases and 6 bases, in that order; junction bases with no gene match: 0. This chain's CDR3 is CASSVDRGNEQFF. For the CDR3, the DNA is TGTGCCAGCAGCGTAGACAGGGGCAATGAGCAGTTCTTC.

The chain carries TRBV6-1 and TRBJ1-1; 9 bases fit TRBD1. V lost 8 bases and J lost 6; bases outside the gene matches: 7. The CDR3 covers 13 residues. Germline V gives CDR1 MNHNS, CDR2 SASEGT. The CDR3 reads CASGTGTVSEAFF. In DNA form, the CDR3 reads TGTGCCAGCGGGACAGGGACGGTGTCTGAAGCTTTCTTT.

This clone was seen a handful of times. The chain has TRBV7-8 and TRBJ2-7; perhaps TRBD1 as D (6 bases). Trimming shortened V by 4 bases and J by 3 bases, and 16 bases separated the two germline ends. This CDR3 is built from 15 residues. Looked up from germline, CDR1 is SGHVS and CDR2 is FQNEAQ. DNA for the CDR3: TGTGCCAGCAGCTCTAGGACAGAAAAGTTCTACGAGCAGTACTTC. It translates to CASSSRTEKFYEQYF.